This T cell receptor (beta chain) came from a study of shared clonotypes between healthy human individuals. The CDR3 extends over 15 amino acids. Germline loops: CDR1 MDHEN, CDR2 SYDVKM. Germline trimming cut 8 bases from V and 0 bases from J; bases unmatched to any gene: 7. Running of the assay took place at deep level. The authors' processing: For the immunoSEQ data, sequences were junction-only without quality scores, so filtering differed. Some clones are missing from TCRdb's copy, which holds only in-frame ones; the method was immunoSEQ multiplex PCR. The DNA gave D and trimming, while V, J and clone size come from that table. The sample has around 500,000 clones, over 70% seen once.

The origin of this receptor is a woman aged 40 to 49 in good health. Some clones in this sample may be carry-over from other donors' samples. Sequenced: PBMCs. The chain links TRBV28 to TRBJ2-1; 7 bases agree with TRBD1. CDR3 sequence (DNA): TGTGCCAGCGGAGACGACAGGGCCTCCTACAATGAGCAGTTCTTC. Protein product: CASGDDRASYNEQFF.